One sample yielded the 2 T cell receptor beta chains listed below, sequenced in a study of OX40 agonist ivuxolimab in advanced cancers. Some clones are missing from TCRdb's copy, which holds only in-frame ones; the method was immunoSEQ multiplex PCR. The sample shows 30,000 to 45,000 clones, roughly 91% of them seen only once. The starting material was CD4+ or CD8+ T cells sorted from blood, obtained in a trial of the OX40 agonist ivuxolimab. The receptors originated from an adult with an advanced solid tumor such as melanoma, head and neck, liver or kidney cancer.

This chain uses TRBV9 with TRBJ2-7, with 11 bases matching TRBD1. Per germline, CDR1 SGDLS and CDR2 YYNGEE. The CDR3 spans 16 residues. V dropped 0 bases and J dropped 3; count of bases not matched to a gene: 5. The CDR3 DNA reads as TGTGCCAGCAGCGTAGACGGGACAGGGGGGTACTACGAGCAGTACTTC. This translates into CASSVDGTGGYYEQYF.

This chain uses TRBV9 with TRBJ1-4, with D hard to call. CDR3 length: 17 amino acids. V was clipped by 0 bases and J by 6 bases, with 18 bases between them. The germline V gene has CDR1 SGDLS and CDR2 YYNGEE. The CDR3 region has the DNA TGTGCCAGCAGCGTAGAGGCAGGTACCCTCCTTGATGAAAAACTGTTTTTT. It specifies CASSVEAGTLLDEKLFF.